These T cell receptor beta chains were read from a single sample in a study of T cell repertoires in cytomegalovirus infection. These receptors' antigens are unknown. TCRdb reprocessed the reads with MiXCR, giving one entry per CDR3 protein. Of approximately 1,000,000 distinct CDR3 sequences listed, approximately 31% are singletons. This sample comprised cultured CD8+ T cells from PBMCs, obtained from culture after CMV antigen stimulation. These receptors all come from a human donor in good health (CMV status not recorded). Some clones in this sample may be carry-over from other donors' samples. Both conserved end residues are part of each CDR3. A D gene is named only where the DNA matches it firmly. Part of the rows lack a size; the others show once, few, many or a class for expanded clones.

>TRBV6-1|TRBD1|few|TRBJ1-4
TGTGCCAGCAGTGAGGGGACAGCGGTTTGGGAAAAACTGTTTTTT
CASSEGTAVWEKLFF
>TRBV4-3|TRBD1|.|TRBJ1-5
TGCGCCAGCAGCCAAGATAACAGGGGAGATCAGCCCCAGCATTTT
CASSQDNRGDQPQHF
>TRBV6-6|.|few|TRBJ2-1
TGTGCCATACAGGGTTCGAACTACAATGAGCAGTTCTTC
CAIQGSNYNEQFF
>TRBV19|TRBD1|few|TRBJ2-1
TGTGCCAGTAGCCGACAGACGGGACAGTCCATATACAATGAGCAGTTCTTC
CASSRQTGQSIYNEQFF
>TRBV4-2|TRBD2|.|TRBJ2-5
TGTGCCAGCAGCCAAGATAGCGGGGGGGCAAAGACCCAGTACTTC
CASSQDSGGAKTQYF
>TRBV7-9|TRBD1|many|TRBJ1-3
TGTGCCAGCAGCTTAGACCCCCGACAGGGCGGAAGAGACACCATATATTTT
CASSLDPRQGGRDTIYF
>TRBV25-1|.|few|TRBJ2-2
TGTGCCAGCAGTGAACTCGGGGTAGCAGACACCGGGGAGCTGTTTTTT
CASSELGVADTGELFF
>TRBV10-3|.|once|TRBJ2-3
TGTGCCATCAGCCGAGGAGTCGCGCAGTATTTT
CAISRGVAQYF
>TRBV6-2/TRBV6-3|TRBD1|once|TRBJ2-3
TGTGCCAGCAGTTACTCCAGACAGGGGGCGTCGGCAGATACGCAGTATTTT
CASSYSRQGASADTQYF
>TRBV6-2/TRBV6-3|.|few|TRBJ1-2
TGTGCCAGCAGTAATGGTCGGACGAAAATTAACTATGGCTACACCTTC
CASSNGRTKINYGYTF
>TRBV11-1|.|once|TRBJ2-3
TGTGCCAGCAGCTTGACTAGACGTGGGACAATGGATACGCAGTATTTT
CASSLTRRGTMDTQYF
>TRBV7-6|.|few|TRBJ2-2
TGTGCCAGCAGCAAGGACAGTTACCTAAACACCGGGGAGCTGTTTTTT
CASSKDSYLNTGELFF
>TRBV27|.|many|TRBJ1-2
TGTGCCAGCAGCCCTCGGGGTAACTATGGCTACACCTTC
CASSPRGNYGYTF
>TRBV7-9|.|.|TRBJ2-2
TGTGCCAGCAGCTTAGTGTGGGACCCAAACACCGGGGAGCTGTTTTTT
CASSLVWDPNTGELFF
>TRBV6-6|.|few|TRBJ1-2
TGTGCCAGCATTCAGTCGGCGTTCTATGGCTACACCTTC
CASIQSAFYGYTF
>TRBV20-1|TRBD1|few|TRBJ2-3
TGCAGTACTAGTCCTCGGGACAGGGTAACAGATACGCAGTATTTT
CSTSPRDRVTDTQYF
>TRBV7-8|TRBD1|few|TRBJ1-2
TGTGCCAGCAGCTTAGGGGACAGGGGGGGAGATGGCTACACCTTC
CASSLGDRGGDGYTF
>TRBV4-2|.|.|TRBJ1-1
TGTGCCAGCAGCCCCGGGAGCATCCCGAACACTGAAGCTTTCTTT
CASSPGSIPNTEAFF
>TRBV7-9|.|.|TRBJ1-3
TGTGCCAGCAGCCCCCTCCTACAGGGATCTGGAAACACCATATATTTT
CASSPLLQGSGNTIYF
>TRBV9|.|.|TRBJ1-6
TGTGCCAGCAGCCTAGCAGGGCTCTTGGCACCCCTCCACTTT
CASSLAGLLAPLHF
>TRBV5-1|TRBD1|.|TRBJ1-1
TGCGCCAGCAGCTTGGCCCAGGGGGCTGGCACTGAAGCTTTCTTT
CASSLAQGAGTEAFF
>TRBV28|TRBD1|.|TRBJ1-3
TGTGCCAGCAGTTACGCTGCGGAGACAGGGCTTGTACACACCATATATTTT
CASSYAAETGLVHTIYF
>TRBV5-1|TRBD1|once|TRBJ1-2
TGCGCCAGCTCCTGGACAGGGGGCAACTATGGCTACACCTTC
CASSWTGGNYGYTF
>TRBV11-2|.|.|TRBJ2-5
TGTGCCAGCAGCTTCCGGGACAAGGTCGGGGAGACCCAGTACTTC
CASSFRDKVGETQYF
>TRBV12-3/TRBV12-4|.|few|TRBJ1-3
TGTGCCAGCACAGAGTCTGGAAACACCATATATTTT
CASTESGNTIYF
>TRBV25-1|.|.|TRBJ2-1
TGTGCCAGCAGTACCACTCAAGCGGGCTACAATGAGCAGTTCTTC
CASSTTQAGYNEQFF
>TRBV11-2|.|.|TRBJ1-1
TGTGCCAGCAGCTTCTGGATGGCAGGACCGGGCGGAAGTGAAGCTTTCTTT
CASSFWMAGPGGSEAFF